This T cell receptor beta chain was profiled in a study of T cell responses to AZD1222 COVID-19 vaccine. Findings and caveats of the study: Baseline seropositivity characterized only a handful of AZD1222 recipients. Unmutated variant regions reportedly attract nearly half of all spike-specific TCRs. Most donors were white British and more were female, and clonal diversity was possibly underestimated. Spike-specific TCR breadth and depth were elevated following two AZD1222 doses.

Concerning this clone: Its antigen is not known.

The CDR3 has 12 residues. V was pared by 5 bases and J by 7 bases, with 9 bases between. Germline CDR1 and CDR2: SGHVS and FQNEAQ. Libraries were prepared by immunoSEQ multiplex PCR; TCRdb keeps only in-frame clonotypes and omits some of them. The data contain 50,000 to 75,000 clones, approximately 80% of them singletons. The chain uses TRBV7-8 and TRBJ2-1; D not resolved. The sequence was obtained from an adult in good health. The input for sequencing was peripheral blood, taken on day 0 of AZD1222 vaccination. As DNA, the CDR3 is TGTGCCAGCAGCCAGCTTAGGAATGAGCAGTTCTTC. It yields the protein CASSQLRNEQFF.